The 27 T cell receptor beta chains below were found in one sample sequenced in a study of T cells in Graves' hyperthyroidism and ophthalmopathy. Amplification of TCR beta CDR3 regions was performed using RNA transcripts as template. The HTBI primer set drove a first-round RT-PCR of the TCR CDR3. TCRdb reprocessed the multiplex PCR reads via MiXCR and lists one record per CDR3 protein. The table lists about 610,000 distinct CDR3 sequences, 14% to 15% of them singletons, with about 3.9% in the top ten. Sequencing was done on a sample of blood. Receptor source: a woman in her 40s with Graves' ophthalmopathy.

The chain recombines TRBV20-1 with TRBJ2-2; 7 bases are shared with TRBD1. The CDR3 spans 14 residues. Germline CDR1 DFQATT, CDR2 SNEGSKA (reference sequence). V gave up 5 bases and J gave up 4 bases; unmatched junction bases: 7. CDR3 nucleotides: TGCAGTGCTCGGCGCAGGGACAGCACCGGGGAGCTGTTTTTT. It translates to CSARRRDSTGELFF.

This clonotype was recorded many times. This chain uses TRBV28 with TRBJ2-7, with 8 bases matching TRBD2. The CDR3 totals 14 residues. Germline CDR1 is MDHEN and CDR2 is SYDVKM. After removal of 4 bases from V and 6 bases from J, the junction contained 8 bases not matched to a gene. In nucleotides, the CDR3 is TGTGCCAGCAGTTCCCGGACTAGCAGTCTCGAGCAGTACTTC. This codes for CASSSRTSSLEQYF. Full variable domain (outside the CDR3, taken from reference TRBV28 and TRBJ2-7): DVKVTQSSRYLVKRTGEKVFLECVQDMDHENMFWYRQDPGLGLRLIYFSYDVKMKEKGDIPEGYSVSREKKERFSLILESASTNQTSMYLCASSSRTSSLEQYFGPGTRLTVT.

This clonotype was seen ten or more times. The V gene is TRBV6-1, the J gene TRBJ2-7; D remains unclear. The V end was cut by 5 bases, the J end by 5 bases, with 13 bases between. The germline gives CDR1 MNHNS, CDR2 SASEGT. This CDR3 spans 13 amino acids. The CDR3 protein is CASSRASSDEQYF. DNA for the CDR3: TGTGCCAGCAGTCGGGCCTCCAGCGACGAGCAGTACTTC.

This clonotype was seen repeatedly, ten times or more. The chain is built from TRBV7-2 and TRBJ1-2; a possible D gene is TRBD1 (5 bases). The germline V gene encodes CDR1 SGHTA and CDR2 FQGNSA. This CDR3 is 15 amino acids long. Trimming left V 3 bases short and J 2 bases short, with 13 bases between. The CDR3 DNA is TGTGCCAGCAGCTTTTTCACAGGTACCAACTATGGCTACACCTTC. This translates into CASSFFTGTNYGYTF.

There are a few counts of this clonotype. This chain joins TRBV7-9 and TRBJ2-7; 7 bases are a match to TRBD2. The germline V gene encodes CDR1 SEHNR and CDR2 FQNEAQ (reference sequence). The junction had 8 bases not matched to a gene; V was cut back by 4 bases and J by 2 bases. This CDR3 has 15 amino acids. CDR3 amino acids: CASSWGGGSTYEQYF. In DNA, the CDR3 is TGTGCCAGCAGCTGGGGGGGTGGCAGTACCTACGAGCAGTACTTC. Full variable domain (remainder filled in from reference TRBV7-9 and TRBJ2-7): DTGVSQNPRHKITKRGQNVTFRCDPISEHNRLYWYRQTLGQGPEFLTYFQNEAQLEKSRLLSDRFSAERPKGSFSTLEIQRTEQGDSAMYLCASSWGGGSTYEQYFGPGTRLTVT.

This clonotype was seen repeatedly, ten times or more. CDR3 sequence reads: CASSHGVRSAETQYF. In DNA form, the CDR3 reads TGTGCCAGCAGCCATGGGGTCCGATCCGCAGAGACCCAGTACTTC. The chain recombines TRBV7-2 with TRBJ2-5; D is unclear. Germline V gives CDR1 SGHTA, CDR2 FQGNSA. Trimming pared 5 bases from V and 4 bases from J, leaving 17 bases between. The CDR3 runs to 15 residues.

The sample holds a few counts of this clonotype. The rearrangement uses TRBV9 and TRBJ2-7; D is uncertain. This CDR3 region has 16 residues. Deletions cut 0 bases from V and 6 bases from J, with 19 bases between. Germline lookup yields CDR1 SGDLS and CDR2 YYNGEE. CDR3 sequence reads: CASSVAPLMGMGEQYF. The CDR3 bases are TGTGCCAGCAGCGTAGCACCGCTTATGGGGATGGGCGAGCAGTACTTC.

The table lists this clonotype with many counts. The chain joins TRBV20-1 to TRBJ2-1; D may correspond to TRBD1 or TRBD2 (5 bases each). Germline CDR1 DFQATT, CDR2 SNEGSKA (reference sequence). The CDR3 runs 12 residues. V gave up 7 bases and J gave up 10 bases, with 17 bases separating them. Here the CDR3 reads CSGLSDGDEQFF. As DNA, the CDR3 is TGCAGTGGCCTATCTGACGGGGACGAGCAGTTCTTC.

This chain uses TRBV20-1 with TRBJ2-1; 7 bases agree with TRBD2. The CDR3 is made up of 14 amino acids. The trim removed 6 bases at V and 7 bases at J, leaving 12 bases unmatched. Germline lookup yields CDR1 DFQATT and CDR2 SNEGSKA (reference sequence). This chain's CDR3 is CSAPPRGSANEQFF. The CDR3 coding sequence is TGCAGTGCCCCCCCGCGGGGGAGTGCAAATGAGCAGTTCTTC.

This clonotype showed up many times. At one of its ends the junction is not consistent with the germline gene, which may arise from a read error. The genes are TRBV5-1 and TRBJ2-7; D is ambiguous. The CDR3 extends over 13 amino acids. CDR1 and CDR2 (germline): SGHRS, YFSETQ. The CDR3 DNA reads as TGTGCCAGCAGTTTAACCCCGACCTACGAGCAGTACTTC. It yields the protein CASSLTPTYEQYF.

This clonotype was seen ten or more times. The rearrangement joins TRBV18 to TRBJ1-1; D gene ambiguous. Germline CDR1 is KGHSH and CDR2 is LQKENI. V dropped 5 bases and J dropped 2 bases, with 12 bases sitting between them. This CDR3 comprises 14 residues. The CDR3 spells CASSFWERNTEAFF. DNA for the CDR3: TGTGCCAGCTCATTCTGGGAACGCAACACTGAAGCTTTCTTT.

In its sample, this clonotype was seen many times. The rearrangement links TRBV28 to TRBJ1-1; D is perhaps TRBD1 (5 bases). The V end was cut by 7 bases, the J end by 6 bases, with 18 bases between. From germline, CDR1 is MDHEN and CDR2 SYDVKM. The CDR3 runs to 14 residues. The CDR3 loop is CASTLVVGLAEAFF. The CDR3 bases are TGTGCCAGCACCTTAGTGGTGGGGCTGGCTGAAGCTTTCTTT.

This chain links TRBV28 with TRBJ2-6; TRBD1 aligns across 8 bases. The CDR3 loop spans 17 amino acids. CDR1 and CDR2 from the germline V gene are MDHEN and SYDVKM. Unmatched junction bases numbered 7, after V lost 4 bases and J lost 2 bases. The CDR3 loop is CASSSRGRFTGANVLTF. In DNA, the CDR3 is TGTGCCAGCAGTTCCAGGGGGCGCTTCACTGGGGCCAACGTCCTGACTTTC.

This clonotype was counted many times. The V and J genes are TRBV20-1 and TRBJ1-3; D is perhaps TRBD1 (6 bases). The CDR3 runs to 15 residues. V lost 6 bases and J 2 bases, leaving 17 bases between the germline ends. From germline, CDR1 is DFQATT and CDR2 SNEGSKA (reference sequence). This chain's CDR3 is CSAAYTTGPGNTIYF. In DNA, the CDR3 is TGCAGTGCCGCCTACACTACAGGGCCTGGAAACACCATATATTTT.

This chain connects TRBV12-3 or TRBV12-4 to TRBJ2-1; TRBD2 aligns across 13 bases. This CDR3 region has 15 residues. The V and J ends lost 4 bases and 5 bases, in that order; junction bases with no gene match: 2. The CDR3 nucleotides are TGTGCCAGCAGTTCCGGGACTAGCGGGGACAATGAGCAGTTCTTC. Amino acids: CASSSGTSGDNEQFF.

This clonotype was seen ten or more times. V and J are TRBV29-1 and TRBJ2-7, with 9 nucleotides matching TRBD2. Germline CDR1 SQVTM, CDR2 ANQGSEA. The CDR3 covers 16 residues. J was trimmed by 0 bases and V by 4 bases; bases with no gene match: 10. The CDR3 sequence is CSVGASGIADSYEQYF. For the CDR3, the DNA is TGCAGCGTTGGGGCTAGCGGGATAGCCGACTCCTACGAGCAGTACTTC.

This clonotype was seen ten or more times. The chain recombines TRBV6-5 with TRBJ2-5, with TRBD1 as a possible D gene (5 bases). In germline, CDR1 is MNHEY, CDR2 SVGAGI. This CDR3 is built from 15 residues. V lost 1 base, J lost 0 bases, and 9 bases lay in between. For the CDR3, the DNA is TGTGCCAGCAGTTACTTAGGGGTAAACCAAGAGACCCAGTACTTC. It is translated as CASSYLGVNQETQYF.

This clonotype was observed many times. The rearrangement uses TRBV20-1 and TRBJ1-2; perhaps TRBD1 as D (5 bases). Per the germline V gene, CDR1 is DFQATT and CDR2 is SNEGSKA (reference sequence). The germline V and J ends were trimmed by 0 bases and 6 bases, with 17 bases remaining between them. The CDR3 has 15 amino acids. The CDR3 reads CSARDYAWGDDGYTF. CDR3 nucleotides: TGCAGTGCTAGAGATTATGCTTGGGGGGATGATGGCTACACCTTC.

This clonotype has at least ten counts. This chain uses TRBV10-3 with TRBJ2-6; D perhaps matches TRBD1 (6 bases). Germline lookup yields CDR1 ENHRY and CDR2 SYGVKD. This CDR3 has 16 amino acids. V lost 2 bases and J lost 2, with 10 bases in between. CDR3 loop: CAISEGRGTGANVLTF. CDR3 coding DNA: TGTGCCATCAGTGAGGGCAGGGGAACTGGGGCCAACGTCCTGACTTTC.

The chain carries TRBV30 and TRBJ2-2, with D tentatively TRBD1 (5 bases). The length of the CDR3 is 15 residues. Germline CDR1 reads GTSNPN; CDR2 reads SVGIG (reference sequence). Trimming took off 0 bases at V and 5 bases at J, with 13 bases between the two ends. CDR3 region: CAWSVRVGVTGELFF. The CDR3 DNA reads as TGTGCCTGGAGTGTACGGGTAGGGGTTACCGGGGAGCTGTTTTTT. The full variable domain, in which reference TRBV30 and TRBJ2-2 provide the parts outside the CDR3, is SQTIHQWPATLVQPVGSPLSLECTVEGTSNPNLYWYRQAAGRGLQLLFYSVGIGQISSEVPQNLSASRPQDRQFILSSKKLLLSDSGFYLCAWSVRVGVTGELFFGEGSRLTVL.

CDR3 DNA sequence: TGCGCCAGCAGCTTGGAACTGACTGCCGGACACGAGCAGTACTTC. Its protein is CASSLELTAGHEQYF. The chain has TRBV5-1 and TRBJ2-7; D is uncertain. Trimming cost V 0 bases and J 5 bases, with 15 bases left between them. The CDR3 extends over 15 amino acids. Per the germline V gene, CDR1 is SGHRS and CDR2 is YFSETQ.

This clonotype has a handful of counts. V gene TRBV7-2 combines with J gene TRBJ2-5; D is unresolved. CDR1 is SGHTA and CDR2 is FQGNSA in the germline V gene. The CDR3 extends over 14 amino acids. The V end was cut by 1 base, the J end by 2 bases, with 8 bases between. The CDR3 region is CASSLGSVQETQYF. The CDR3 DNA reads as TGTGCCAGCAGCTTAGGGTCAGTTCAAGAGACCCAGTACTTC.

This clonotype showed up many times. The chain is built from TRBV19 and TRBJ1-1; no firm D call. This CDR3 spans 15 amino acids. The germline V and J ends were trimmed by 3 bases and 2 bases, with 13 bases remaining between them. Germline V lookup: CDR1 LNHDA, CDR2 SQIVND (reference sequence). CDR3 sequence reads: CASSIFSSPNTEAFF. The CDR3 DNA follows: TGTGCCAGTAGTATCTTCTCCAGCCCAAACACTGAAGCTTTCTTT.

The sample holds many counts of this clonotype. Here the CDR3 DNA reads TGTGCCAGCTCACAACAGGCGGAAGAGACCCAGTACTTC. Amino acid sequence: CASSQQAEETQYF. This chain connects TRBV18 to TRBJ2-5; D is possibly TRBD1 (5 bases). The length of the CDR3 is 13 residues. V shed 4 bases and J shed 3 bases, with 9 bases lying between them. The V gene's germline CDR1 is KGHSH and CDR2 LQKENI.

In its sample, this clonotype was seen many times. The chain carries TRBV10-3 and TRBJ1-2; D unclear. Trimming shortened V by 0 bases and J by 0 bases, and 5 bases separated the two germline ends. The CDR3 is 14 amino acids. CDR1 is ENHRY and CDR2 is SYGVKD in the germline V gene. In nucleotides, the CDR3 is TGTGCCATCAGTGAGTCGGAGGCTAACTATGGCTACACCTTC. Protein product: CAISESEANYGYTF.

This clonotype has ten or more counts. The rearrangement links TRBV7-2 to TRBJ2-7; TRBD2 agrees at 8 bases. J gave up 6 bases and V 8 bases, and 12 bases lay outside the gene matches. CDR1 is SGHTA and CDR2 is FQGNSA in the germline V gene. CDR3 length equals 14 residues. In DNA form, the CDR3 reads TGTGCCAGCGCCGCCACCCCCGGGAGGGTCGAGCAGTACTTC. Its translation: CASAATPGRVEQYF.

This clonotype was detected many times. V and J are TRBV7-2 and TRBJ2-5, with TRBD2 identical over 15 bases. The CDR3 has 16 amino acids. The germline gives CDR1 SGHTA, CDR2 FQGNSA. V shed 1 base and J 5 bases; nucleotides not matched to a gene: 2. CDR3 loop: CASSLVGTSGRETQYF. As DNA, the CDR3 is TGTGCCAGCAGCTTAGTGGGGACTAGCGGGAGGGAGACCCAGTACTTC.